The rows below give T cell receptor beta chains drawn from one sample of a study of T-cell memory formation after mild COVID-19. TCRdb recomputed calls from the 5' RACE reads with MiXCR, one row per CDR3 protein. The table records roughly 620,000 distinct CDR3 sequences, roughly 17% of them present only once. The sample consisted of PBMCs or a T cell subset sorted from them (not recorded which). Receptors were obtained from an adult woman who had mild COVID-19 (a few samples of this study predate the infection). Cell type and time point are not known. Each CDR3 is given with its conserved first and last residue. The D gene is left open where the match is weak. Only some rows state a clone size, as once, few, many or a class for expanded clones.

18 | TRBJ2-3 | TRBV6-5 | NA | NA | CASSYSLRGGGFTDTQYF | TGTGCCAGCAGTTACTCCCTCAGGGGTGGCGGGTTCACAGATACGCAGTATTTT
16 | TRBJ2-1 | TRBV6-5 | TRBD2 | NA | CASSSTLLAGDHEQFF | TGTGCCAGCAGTTCCACTCTACTAGCGGGAGACCATGAGCAGTTCTTC
13 | TRBJ1-2 | TRBV2 | NA | NA | CASKISKGHGYTF | TGTGCCAGCAAAATATCCAAGGGGCATGGCTACACCTTC
14 | TRBJ2-1 | TRBV20-1 | NA | few | CSARDHGEGNEQFF | TGCAGTGCTAGAGACCACGGAGAGGGGAATGAGCAGTTCTTC
12 | TRBJ1-5 | TRBV2 | NA | NA | CASSSLNQPQHF | TGTGCCAGCAGCTCCTTGAATCAGCCCCAGCATTTT
11 | TRBJ2-1 | TRBV12-3/TRBV12-4 | NA | NA | CASSYDNEQFF | TGTGCCAGCAGTTATGACAATGAGCAGTTCTTC
15 | TRBJ2-1 | TRBV18 | NA | NA | CASSPTPDSYNEQFF | TGTGCCAGCTCACCGACGCCAGACTCCTACAATGAGCAGTTCTTC
16 | TRBJ2-7 | TRBV5-7 | NA | NA | CASSPPGERVSYEQYF | TGTGCCAGCAGCCCACCCGGGGAACGGGTCTCCTACGAGCAGTACTTC
17 | TRBJ1-6 | TRBV5-5 | NA | few | CASSLAGGSPYNSPLHF | TGTGCCAGCAGCTTGGCGGGGGGATCCCCCTATAATTCACCCCTCCACTTT
13 | TRBJ2-3 | TRBV9 | NA | few | CASSVDGPYTQYF | TGTGCCAGCAGCGTGGACGGGCCTTATACGCAGTATTTT
14 | TRBJ2-7 | TRBV7-2 | TRBD1 | few | CASSPQPTGREQYF | TGTGCCAGCAGCCCCCAACCGACAGGGCGTGAGCAGTACTTC
14 | TRBJ2-7 | TRBV6-2/TRBV6-3 | NA | few | CASSAQGFHYEQYF | TGTGCCAGCAGTGCCCAGGGGTTCCACTACGAGCAGTACTTC
16 | TRBJ2-3 | TRBV7-6 | TRBD2 | few | CASSSQLAGATDTQYF | TGTGCCAGCAGCTCCCAGCTAGCGGGAGCTACAGATACGCAGTATTTT
17 | TRBJ2-7 | TRBV7-2 | TRBD1 | NA | CASSLAGTARTTYEQYF | TGTGCCAGCAGCTTAGCAGGGACAGCTCGAACTACCTACGAGCAGTACTTC
15 | TRBJ2-3 | TRBV7-9 | NA | few | CASSLAGTYTDTQYF | TGTGCCAGCAGCTTAGCGGGAACCTACACAGATACGCAGTATTTT
12 | TRBJ1-2 | TRBV7-9 | NA | NA | CASSGYTAGYTF | TGTGCCAGCAGCGGCTACACGGCTGGCTACACCTTC
14 | TRBJ2-1 | TRBV7-9 | NA | few | CASSLDGEYNEQFF | TGTGCCAGCAGCTTAGACGGGGAGTACAATGAGCAGTTCTTC
17 | TRBJ2-7 | TRBV2 | TRBD2 | NA | CASSEVGPGGFSYEQYF | TGTGCCAGCAGTGAAGTGGGGCCGGGAGGATTCTCCTACGAGCAGTACTTC
16 | TRBJ2-1 | TRBV4-2 | TRBD2 | NA | CASSRDSGGAYNEQFF | TGTGCCAGCAGCCGAGATAGCGGGGGGGCCTACAATGAGCAGTTCTTC
14 | TRBJ1-1 | TRBV7-2 | NA | NA | CASSPGVGDTEAFF | TGTGCCAGCAGCCCCGGGGTGGGGGACACTGAAGCTTTCTTT
15 | TRBJ2-2 | TRBV3-1 | NA | NA | CASSRGHQNTGELFF | TGTGCCAGCAGCCGGGGACACCAGAACACCGGGGAGCTGTTTTTT
13 | TRBJ2-7 | TRBV24-1 | TRBD1 | few | CATSDLNRGEQYF | TGTGCCACCAGTGATTTGAACAGGGGCGAGCAGTACTTC
13 | TRBJ2-2 | TRBV7-3 | NA | few | CASSFQVTGELFF | TGTGCCAGCAGCTTTCAGGTTACCGGGGAGCTGTTTTTT
13 | TRBJ2-5 | TRBV7-9 | NA | few | CASSLAGGDSQYF | TGTGCCAGCAGCTTAGCGGGAGGGGACAGCCAGTACTTC
14 | TRBJ2-3 | TRBV7-9 | NA | many | CASSLEAYTDTQYF | TGTGCCAGCAGCTTAGAGGCCTACACAGATACGCAGTATTTT
14 | TRBJ2-1 | TRBV12-3/TRBV12-4 | TRBD1 | NA | CASSLRTGGGEQFF | TGTGCCAGCAGTTTGAGGACAGGGGGTGGTGAGCAGTTCTTC
15 | TRBJ2-1 | TRBV11-2 | TRBD2 | NA | CASSKTSGRAPEQFF | TGTGCCAGCAGCAAAACTAGCGGGAGGGCGCCTGAGCAGTTCTTC